The next 14 T cell receptor beta chains were all read from a single sample in a study of shared clonotypes between healthy human individuals. Naive CD8 isolation took CD45RO-negative cells positively selected for CCR7 and excluded terminally differentiated effector memory CD45RA+ cells. Some clones are missing from TCRdb's copy, which holds only in-frame ones; the method was immunoSEQ multiplex PCR. The data hold approximately 650,000 clones, with 95% observed a single time. Sequenced input: naive CD8+ T cells sorted from blood. All receptors derive from a woman aged 25-40 years in good health.

The V and J genes are TRBV11-2 and TRBJ2-7; no reliable D call. Trimming cost V 2 bases and J 3 bases, with 17 bases left between them. The CDR3 extends over 16 amino acids. Germline V gives CDR1 SGHAT, CDR2 FQNNGV. CDR3 sequence reads: CASSLSGLGEFYEQYF. CDR3 sequence (DNA): TGTGCCAGCAGCTTATCAGGTTTAGGCGAGTTCTACGAGCAGTACTTC.

The gene calls are TRBV29-1 and TRBJ2-1, with 7 bases that match TRBD2. Unmatched junction bases numbered 15, after V lost 4 bases and J lost 6 bases. Germline values: CDR1 SQVTM, CDR2 ANQGSEA. This CDR3 spans 16 amino acids. The chain's CDR3 is CSVAGVGGRSGNEQFF. CDR3 bases: TGCAGCGTTGCAGGAGTGGGCGGGAGATCGGGCAATGAGCAGTTCTTC.

The chain employs TRBV5-6 and TRBJ2-1; D gene unclear. The CDR3 runs 12 residues. The germline CDR1 and CDR2 sequences are SGHDT and YYEEEE. Trimming took off 4 bases at V and 5 bases at J, with 7 bases between the two ends. The CDR3 region has the DNA TGTGCCAGCAGCCTGAGTGACAATGAGCAGTTCTTC. Protein sequence: CASSLSDNEQFF. Full variable domain (outside the CDR3, taken from reference TRBV5-6 and TRBJ2-1): DAGVTQSPTHLIKTRGQQVTLRCSPKSGHDTVSWYQQALGQGPQFIFQYYEEEERQRGNFPDRFSGHQFPNYSSELNVNALLLGDSALYLCASSLSDNEQFFGPGTRLTVL.

As concerns this clone: Different DNA sequences within this sample yield the same CDR3. The rearrangement links TRBV27 to TRBJ2-1, with 7 bases matching TRBD2. The CDR3 contains 14 residues. V shed 11 bases and J 0 bases; nucleotides not matched to a gene: 7. From germline, CDR1 is MNHEY and CDR2 SMNVEV (reference sequence). CDR3 DNA: TGTGCCTCCCGGGGCGGGAGCTCCTACAATGAGCAGTTCTTC. It codes for CASRGGSSYNEQFF.

This chain uses TRBV28 with TRBJ2-3, with TRBD2 as a possible D gene (5 bases). The V gene lost 2 bases and the J gene lost 0 bases, with 12 bases spanning the gap. CDR1 and CDR2 from the germline V gene are MDHEN and SYDVKM. The CDR3 has 16 residues. CDR3 loop: CASSLRTASSTDTQYF. The CDR3 DNA reads TGTGCCAGCAGTTTAAGGACTGCATCTAGCACAGATACGCAGTATTTT.

J is TRBJ2-3 and V is TRBV4-1; TRBD2 agrees at 7 bases. The junction had 15 bases not matched to a gene; V was cut back by 3 bases and J by 3 bases. The CDR3 runs 18 residues. The germline CDR1 and CDR2 sequences are MGHRA and YSYEKL. CDR3 residues: CASSQDGMWRETTDTQYF. For the CDR3, the DNA is TGCGCCAGCAGCCAGGACGGGATGTGGCGGGAGACAACAGATACGCAGTATTTT.

The rearrangement links TRBV28 to TRBJ1-5; D perhaps matches TRBD1 (6 bases). CDR1 is MDHEN, CDR2 SYDVKM, per germline. The length of the CDR3 is 15 residues. Trimming left V 2 bases short and J 3 bases short, with 11 bases between. CDR3 amino acids: CASSLVGANNQPQHF. The CDR3 DNA reads as TGTGCCAGCAGTTTAGTGGGGGCGAACAATCAGCCCCAGCATTTT.

The chain recombines TRBV28 with TRBJ2-5; 8 positions agree with TRBD1. The J call may be incorrect, as the DNA end agrees better with TRBJ2-7. The germline V gene has CDR1 MDHEN and CDR2 SYDVKM. There are 14 residues in the CDR3. In nucleotides, the CDR3 is TGTGCCAGCAGCAGCCCAGGGGGCGCCCACGAGCAGTACTTC. It codes for CASSSPGGAHEQYF.

CDR3 nucleotides: TGTGCCAGCAGCCCGCTTGGGATGCCGCGGCAGTACTTC. Encoded protein: CASSPLGMPRQYF. V usage is TRBV7-9 and J usage is TRBJ2-7, with D unresolved. CDR1 SEHNR and CDR2 FQNEAQ come from the germline V gene (reference sequence). The CDR3 length is 13 residues. V was shortened by 5 bases and J by 9 bases, with 17 bases between the two germline ends. The whole variable domain, filled in from reference TRBV7-9 and TRBJ2-7, reads DTGVSQNPRHKITKRGQNVTFRCDPISEHNRLYWYRQTLGQGPEFLTYFQNEAQLEKSRLLSDRFSAERPKGSFSTLEIQRTEQGDSAMYLCASSPLGMPRQYFGPGTRLTVT.

The V and J genes are TRBV27 and TRBJ2-7; 7 positions agree with TRBD2. Germline V gives CDR1 MNHEY, CDR2 SMNVEV (reference sequence). Trimming took 5 bases from V and 2 from J; bases not matched to a gene: 6. The CDR3 is made up of 14 amino acids. The CDR3 loop reads CASSPSGYTYEQYF. CDR3 nucleotide sequence: TGTGCCAGCAGTCCTAGCGGCTATACCTACGAGCAGTACTTC.

This chain links TRBV7-9 with TRBJ2-7; perhaps TRBD1 as D (6 bases). Germline V lookup: CDR1 SEHNR, CDR2 FQNEAQ (reference sequence). Trimming shortened V by 5 bases and J by 2 bases, and 13 bases separated the two germline ends. This CDR3 spans 14 amino acids. CDR3 residues: CASSSRQVPYEQYF. DNA for the CDR3: TGTGCCAGCAGCAGCCGACAGGTCCCCTACGAGCAGTACTTC.

This clone was counted once. The chain links TRBV7-8 to TRBJ2-7, with 7 bases matching TRBD1. This CDR3 is 15 amino acids long. J was trimmed by 5 bases and V by 3 bases; bases with no gene match: 10. The germline gives CDR1 SGHVS, CDR2 FQNEAQ. In DNA form, the CDR3 reads TGTGCCAGCAGCTTCAAGGACAGGTTAGCGAACGAGCAGTACTTC. This sequence encodes CASSFKDRLANEQYF.

V gene TRBV9 combines with J gene TRBJ2-3; D possibly corresponds to TRBD2 (7 bases). Deletions cut 3 bases from V and 6 bases from J, with 8 bases between. Germline V gives CDR1 SGDLS, CDR2 YYNGEE. The length of the CDR3 is 12 residues. CDR3 region: CASSAGGDTQYF. CDR3 DNA: TGTGCCAGCAGCGCGGGGGGCGATACGCAGTATTTT.

The rearrangement links TRBV28 to TRBJ2-7, with 9 positions matching TRBD1. J was trimmed by 6 bases and V by 11 bases; bases with no gene match: 14. In germline, CDR1 is MDHEN, CDR2 SYDVKM. The CDR3 totals 14 residues. DNA of the CDR3: TGTGCCTGCCGCCAGGGACAGGGTCGCCTCGAGCAGTACTTC. Encoded protein: CACRQGQGRLEQYF. The full variable domain, its missing parts supplied by reference TRBV28 and TRBJ2-7, is DVKVTQSSRYLVKRTGEKVFLECVQDMDHENMFWYRQDPGLGLRLIYFSYDVKMKEKGDIPEGYSVSREKKERFSLILESASTNQTSMYLCACRQGQGRLEQYFGPGTRLTVT.